The present T cell receptor (beta chain) was sequenced within a study of blood T cell repertoires in COVID-19. Under the authors' procedure: The authors estimated nucleated cell counts from reference gene primer amplification. Method: immunoSEQ multiplex PCR; TCRdb's copy keeps in-frame clones and lacks some. V, J and clone size derive from that table, while D and trimming were established from the DNA sequence. The sample consists of 100,000 to 150,000 clones, over 75% of them appearing once. The CDR3 sequence is 14 residues long. CDR1 is SNHLY and CDR2 is FYNNEI in the germline V gene. Trimming removed 7 bases from V and 1 base from J; junction bases left unmatched: 4.

The genes are TRBV2 and TRBJ2-3; 8 nucleotides match TRBD2. Material for sequencing was peripheral blood. The clonotype originates from a man aged 55 to 69 with acute or convalescent COVID-19. The CDR3 DNA is TGTGCCAGCACCGGACTAGCCCGCACAGATACGCAGTATTTT. Protein product: CASTGLARTDTQYF.